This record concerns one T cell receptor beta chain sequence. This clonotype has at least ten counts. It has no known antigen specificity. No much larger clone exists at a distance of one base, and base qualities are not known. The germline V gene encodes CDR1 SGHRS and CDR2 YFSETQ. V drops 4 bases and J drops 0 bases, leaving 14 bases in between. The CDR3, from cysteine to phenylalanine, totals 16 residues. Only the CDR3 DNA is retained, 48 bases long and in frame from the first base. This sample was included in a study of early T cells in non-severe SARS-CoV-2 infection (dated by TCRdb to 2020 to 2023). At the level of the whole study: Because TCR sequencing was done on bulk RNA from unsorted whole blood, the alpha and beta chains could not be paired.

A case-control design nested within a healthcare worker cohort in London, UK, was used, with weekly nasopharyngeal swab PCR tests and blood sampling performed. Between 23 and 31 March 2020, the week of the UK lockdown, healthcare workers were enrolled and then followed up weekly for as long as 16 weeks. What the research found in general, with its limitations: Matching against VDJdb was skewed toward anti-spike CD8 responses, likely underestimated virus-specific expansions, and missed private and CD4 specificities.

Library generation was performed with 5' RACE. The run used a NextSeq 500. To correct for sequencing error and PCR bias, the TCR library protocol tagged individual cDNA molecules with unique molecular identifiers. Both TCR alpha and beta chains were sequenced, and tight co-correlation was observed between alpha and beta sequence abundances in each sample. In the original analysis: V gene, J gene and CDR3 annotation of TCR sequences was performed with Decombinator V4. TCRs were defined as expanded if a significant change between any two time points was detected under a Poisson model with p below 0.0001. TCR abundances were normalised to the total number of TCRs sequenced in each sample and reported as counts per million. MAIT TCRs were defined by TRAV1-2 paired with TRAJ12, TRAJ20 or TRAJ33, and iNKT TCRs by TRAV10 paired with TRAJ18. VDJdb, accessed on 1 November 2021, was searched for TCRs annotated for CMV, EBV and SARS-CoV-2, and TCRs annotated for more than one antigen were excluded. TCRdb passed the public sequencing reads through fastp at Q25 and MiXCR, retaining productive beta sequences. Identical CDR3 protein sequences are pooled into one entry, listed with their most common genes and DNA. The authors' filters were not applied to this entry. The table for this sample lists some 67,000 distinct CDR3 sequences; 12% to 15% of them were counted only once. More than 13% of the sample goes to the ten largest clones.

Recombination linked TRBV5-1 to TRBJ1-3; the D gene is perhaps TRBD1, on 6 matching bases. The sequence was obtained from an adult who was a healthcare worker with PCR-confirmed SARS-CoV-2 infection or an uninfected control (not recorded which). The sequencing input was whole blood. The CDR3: CASSPDSQSSGNTIYF. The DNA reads TGCGCCAGCAGCCCGGACAGCCAAAGCTCTGGAAACACCATATATTTT.